The subject of this entry is one TCR beta chain. Measured with immunoSEQ multiplex PCR; TCRdb has only the in-frame clones, and not every one. Counted here are 250,000 to 300,000 clones, around 92% occurring once; the ten biggest clones make up roughly 0.6%. Germline V gene sequence: CDR1 MNHEY, CDR2 SVGAGI. The CDR3 spans 14 residues. With 8 bases removed from V and 8 bases from J, the gap between germline ends came to 16 bases. The sample is drawn from a study of T cell responses to AZD1222 COVID-19 vaccine. The source is an adult who received the AZD1222 COVID-19 vaccine. V is TRBV6-5 and J is TRBJ1-6, with TRBD1 as a possible D gene (5 bases). Here the sequenced sample was peripheral blood, taken 28 days after the second AZD1222 dose. CDR3 in amino acids: CASGPGMGDSPLHF. The CDR3 nucleotides are TGTGCCAGCGGGCCAGGGATGGGCGATTCACCCCTCCACTTT.